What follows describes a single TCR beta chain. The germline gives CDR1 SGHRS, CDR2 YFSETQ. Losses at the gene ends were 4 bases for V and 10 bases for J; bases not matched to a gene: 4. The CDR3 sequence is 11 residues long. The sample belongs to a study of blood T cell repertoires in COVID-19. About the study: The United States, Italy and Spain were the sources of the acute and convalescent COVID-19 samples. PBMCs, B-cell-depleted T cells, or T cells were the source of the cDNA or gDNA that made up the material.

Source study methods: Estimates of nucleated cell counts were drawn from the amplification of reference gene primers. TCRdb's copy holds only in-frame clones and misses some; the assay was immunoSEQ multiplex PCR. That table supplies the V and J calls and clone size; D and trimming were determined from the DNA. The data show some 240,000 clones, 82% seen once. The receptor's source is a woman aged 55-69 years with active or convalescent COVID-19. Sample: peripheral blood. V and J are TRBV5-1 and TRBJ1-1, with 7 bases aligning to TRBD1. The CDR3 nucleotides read TGCGCCAGCAGCCTACAGGGGACAGCTTTCTTT. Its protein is CASSLQGTAFF.